This entry is about one T cell receptor (beta chain). The CDR3 end lies 3 residues beyond the end of the read and is filled in from the germline J gene. Data came from immunoSEQ multiplex PCR; TCRdb stores just in-frame clones and leaves some out. This sample's table has around 15,000 clones. This specimen comes from a study of T cells in women clearing cervical HPV infection. The CDR3 is made up of 15 amino acids. The V end was cut by 3 bases, the J end by 0 bases, with 9 bases between. This sequence originates from a woman aged 18 to 75 with a cervical HPV16 infection that either progressed to CIN3+ or cleared (not recorded which). Sequenced: blood buffy coat. V usage is TRBV12-3 or TRBV12-4 and J usage is TRBJ1-3; TRBD1 might be the D (5 bases). The sequenced CDR3 bases are TGTGCCAGCAGTTTTAGCAGGGTCTCTGGAAACACC. Protein sequence: CASSFSRVSGNT. The entire CDR3 sequence reads CASSFSRVSGNTIYF.